Included here is one TCR beta chain sequence, with context. This record comes from a study of blood T cell repertoires in COVID-19. Across the whole study: Researchers got acute and convalescent COVID-19 samples from the United States, Italy and Spain. The analysed material was cDNA or gDNA that came from T cells, B-cell-depleted T cells, or PBMCs.

In the original analysis: Amplified reference gene primers provided the basis for estimating nucleated cell counts. The repertoire was sequenced with immunoSEQ multiplex PCR; TCRdb's copy has only in-frame clones and lacks some. V, J and clone size were drawn from that table, and D and trimming were deduced from the DNA. The sample shows 290,000 or so clones, 85% of them seen only once. Looked up from germline, CDR1 is SGHRS and CDR2 is YFSETQ. The CDR3 runs 16 residues. With 0 bases removed from V and 0 bases from J, the gap between germline ends came to 10 bases. Specimen: peripheral blood. The chain uses TRBV5-1 and TRBJ1-3; D is ambiguous. The TCR comes from a man in his fifties with active or convalescent COVID-19. The CDR3 bases are TGCGCCAGCAGCTTGGGGCAAGCAGGCTCTGGAAACACCATATATTTT. As protein: CASSLGQAGSGNTIYF.